This T cell receptor beta chain was recovered during a study of beta chain features in type 1 diabetes. About the study: Roughly 110,000,000 sorted cells were examined across all samples.

Only a few counts were recorded for this clone. The whole isolated RNA underwent reverse transcription, so sequencing captured expressed TCRB transcripts. Libraries were prepared by immunoSEQ multiplex PCR; TCRdb keeps only in-frame clonotypes and omits some of them. The sample has about 900,000 clones, roughly 16% seen once. Each donor gave one heparinised blood draw averaging about 116 mL. By way of CD45RO/CCR7/CD25/CD127/CD95/CD27, the CD4+ regulatory, stem cell-like memory, central memory and naive cells were sorted. This CDR3 spans 16 amino acids. The V gene is TRBV21-1, the J gene TRBJ2-7; the D call of TRBD1 is as the table states it, not checked on the DNA. TRBV21-1 is flagged as a pseudogene. This receptor was obtained from a woman between 18 and 29 years old in good health. Specimen: naive CD4+ T cells from blood. Written as DNA, the CDR3 is TGTGCCAGCAGCAAAAAGACAGGGGTAAGCTCCTACGAGCAGTACTTC. This encodes CASSKKTGVSSYEQYF.